Following are 20 T cell receptor beta chains from one sample sequenced in a study of beta chain features in type 1 diabetes. What was sequenced were expressed TCRB transcripts, since all of the isolated RNA had been reverse transcribed. Profiling relied on immunoSEQ multiplex PCR, and the TCRdb table lists in-frame clones only, not all of them. The repertoire holds fewer than 150,000 clones, with 6% to 7.5% as singletons. The sample consisted of central memory CD4+ T cells from blood. Source of these receptors: a woman aged 25 to 39 in good health.

The genes are TRBV4-3 and TRBJ2-7, with 7 positions matching TRBD1. The CDR3 covers 17 residues. The V segment lost 0 bases and the J segment 3 bases; nucleotides outside the gene matches: 11. Germline CDR1 LGHNA, CDR2 YSLEER. The CDR3 bases are TGCGCCAGCAGCCAAGATCTAAAGGCCCACAGGGGCTACGAGCAGTACTTC. Translating it yields CASSQDLKAHRGYEQYF.

The CDR3: CASSERTGEIDTQYF. CDR3 sequence (DNA): TGTGCCAGCAGTGAAAGGACAGGGGAAATAGATACGCAGTATTTT. This sequence joins TRBV2 and TRBJ2-3, with 9 bases identical to TRBD1. The CDR3 has 15 amino acids. Germline CDR1 and CDR2: SNHLY and FYNNEI. With 2 bases clipped from V and 5 bases from J, the junction kept 5 bases outside the gene matches.

This clone was counted only a few times. The rearrangement links TRBV9 to TRBJ1-5; 8 bases map to TRBD1. J lost 3 bases, V lost 4 bases, and 6 bases had no gene match. CDR1 and CDR2 from the germline V gene are SGDLS and YYNGEE. This CDR3 is built from 15 residues. CDR3 sequence (DNA): TGTGCCAGCAGCTACGGACAGGGCAACAATCAGCCCCAGCATTTT. Amino acids: CASSYGQGNNQPQHF.

This clone was picked up a small number of times. The chain uses TRBV7-8 and TRBJ2-6; D remains unclear. The CDR3 contains 17 residues. Trimming stripped 2 bases from V and 0 bases from J, with 11 bases between. In germline, CDR1 is SGHVS, CDR2 FQNEAQ. The CDR3 protein is CASSLSIGFSGANVLTF. In DNA form, the CDR3 reads TGTGCCAGCAGCTTAAGTATTGGCTTCTCTGGGGCCAACGTCCTGACTTTC.

The J gene is TRBJ2-6, the V gene TRBV4-3; D not certain. Trimming shortened V by 0 bases and J by 2 bases, and 11 bases separated the two germline ends. CDR3 length: 17 amino acids. Germline CDR1 is LGHNA and CDR2 is YSLEER. The chain's CDR3 is CASSQDWQAAGANVLTF. DNA for the CDR3: TGCGCCAGCAGCCAAGATTGGCAGGCTGCTGGGGCCAACGTCCTGACTTTC.

This clone showed up just a few times. The V and J genes are TRBV28 and TRBJ2-3, with 10 bases matching TRBD2. J was trimmed by 5 bases and V by 8 bases; bases with no gene match: 10. The CDR3 totals 15 residues. CDR1 MDHEN and CDR2 SYDVKM come from the germline V gene. The CDR3 coding sequence is TGTGCCAGCCTAGGACTAGCGGCAGGGGAAGATACGCAGTATTTT. Its protein product is CASLGLAAGEDTQYF.

V and J are TRBV19 and TRBJ1-5, with 8 bases that match TRBD1. The CDR3 runs 13 residues. Trimming at V came to 6 bases and at J to 5 bases, leaving 3 bases not matched to a gene. CDR1 and CDR2 (germline): LNHDA, SQIVND (reference sequence). The CDR3, as DNA: TGTGCCAGTAGGGACAGGGAACATCAGCCCCAGCATTTT. Translation: CASRDREHQPQHF.

This chain joins TRBV19 and TRBJ2-1, with 8 bases that match TRBD2. Germline V lookup: CDR1 LNHDA, CDR2 SQIVND (reference sequence). The CDR3 covers 16 residues. V gave up 3 bases and J gave up 4 bases; unmatched junction bases: 8. The CDR3 region has the DNA TGTGCCAGTAGTATTGACGTACTAGCGGTATACAATGAGCAGTTCTTC. Its translation: CASSIDVLAVYNEQFF.

The sample holds a few counts of this clone. The rearrangement uses TRBV6-5 and TRBJ2-2; D possibly corresponds to TRBD1 (6 bases). V shed 4 bases and J shed 4 bases, with 16 bases lying between them. Germline-derived CDR1 and CDR2 are MNHEY and SVGAGI. This CDR3 is built from 16 residues. CDR3 DNA sequence: TGTGCCAGCAGTTCCTATTCGGGACATAGCACCGGGGAGCTGTTTTTT. This translates into CASSSYSGHSTGELFF.

As for this clone: Other DNA sequences in this specimen translate into the identical CDR3. The chain joins TRBV14 to TRBJ1-5; possible D gene TRBD1, 5 bases. There are 14 residues in the CDR3. V was shortened by 4 bases and J by 4 bases, with 11 bases between the two germline ends. Germline loops: CDR1 SGHDN, CDR2 FVKESK. CDR3 nucleotide sequence: TGTGCCAGCAGCCGCCAGGGTACAAATCAGCCCCAGCATTTT. The encoded protein is CASSRQGTNQPQHF.

The rearrangement links TRBV4-3 to TRBJ1-2, with a possible D match to TRBD1 (6 bases). This CDR3 is built from 15 residues. The V gene lost 0 bases and the J gene lost 7 bases, with 15 bases spanning the gap. The germline V gene encodes CDR1 LGHNA and CDR2 YSLEER. CDR3 sequence reads: CASSQDAAGAAGYTF. The CDR3 nucleotides read TGCGCCAGCAGCCAAGATGCGGCAGGGGCGGCTGGCTACACCTTC.

The rearrangement joins TRBV4-2 to TRBJ1-1; 9 bases map to TRBD1. There are 15 residues in the CDR3. CDR1 and CDR2 from the germline V gene are LGHNA and YNFKEQ. V shed 2 bases, J shed 5 bases, and the junction held 6 bases outside the gene matches. The CDR3 coding sequence is TGTGCCAGCAGCCAAATACAGGGGGCGGGTACTGAAGCTTTCTTT. Its translation: CASSQIQGAGTEAFF.

This clone was detected many times. The rearrangement links TRBV7-9 to TRBJ1-2; tentatively, D is TRBD1 (6 bases). The germline V gene has CDR1 SEHNR and CDR2 FQNEAQ (reference sequence). This CDR3 has 10 amino acids. For the CDR3, the DNA is TGTGTCTCAGGGGAATACGGCTACACCTTC. Its translation: CVSGEYGYTF.

V gene TRBV2 combines with J gene TRBJ1-4; 7 positions match TRBD1. CDR1 is SNHLY, CDR2 FYNNEI, per germline. Trimming took 6 bases from V and 6 from J; bases not matched to a gene: 7. CDR3 length equals 14 residues. The CDR3 sequence is CASSREGQYEKLFF. CDR3 DNA: TGTGCCAGCAGCCGGGAGGGACAGTATGAAAAACTGTTTTTT.

This clone was counted only a few times. The chain carries TRBV7-9 and TRBJ2-1; 11 bases are shared with TRBD2. The CDR3 has 13 amino acids. Germline-derived CDR1 and CDR2 are SEHNR and FQNEAQ (reference sequence). Losses at the gene ends were 4 bases for V and 10 bases for J; bases not matched to a gene: 3. In nucleotides, the CDR3 is TGTGCCAGCAGCTGGCTAGCGGGAGGCGAGCAGTTCTTC. Its translation: CASSWLAGGEQFF.

This clone came up a few times. The chain joins TRBV5-6 to TRBJ1-1; a weak D match, TRBD1 (6 bases). The germline CDR1 and CDR2 sequences are SGHDT and YYEEEE. CDR3 length equals 14 residues. Trimming took 4 bases from V and 1 from J, leaving 11 bases between them. The CDR3 region is CASSVIGGNTEAFF. The DNA of the CDR3 is TGTGCCAGCAGCGTAATAGGGGGGAACACTGAAGCTTTCTTT. Using reference TRBV5-6 and TRBJ1-1 for the parts outside the CDR3, the full variable domain is DAGVTQSPTHLIKTRGQQVTLRCSPKSGHDTVSWYQQALGQGPQFIFQYYEEEERQRGNFPDRFSGHQFPNYSSELNVNALLLGDSALYLCASSVIGGNTEAFFGQGTRLTVV.

V usage is TRBV19 and J usage is TRBJ1-5, with D possibly being TRBD1 (5 bases). V was clipped by 2 bases and J by 3 bases, with 11 bases between them. This CDR3 has 15 amino acids. The germline V gene has CDR1 LNHDA and CDR2 SQIVND (reference sequence). The CDR3 is CASSIPGNANQPQHF. The CDR3 coding sequence is TGTGCCAGTAGTATACCAGGGAACGCCAATCAGCCCCAGCATTTT.

This clone was detected a few times. The V and J genes are TRBV14 and TRBJ2-5, with 13 positions matching TRBD2. The V gene's germline CDR1 is SGHDN and CDR2 FVKESK. CDR3 size: 15 residues. Unmatched junction bases numbered 2, after V lost 6 bases and J lost 1 base. The DNA for the CDR3 is TGTGCCAGCAGTCGGACTAGCGGGAGCCAAGAGACCCAGTACTTC. Its protein is CASSRTSGSQETQYF.

This clone was picked up a small number of times. The V and J genes are TRBV11-1 and TRBJ2-2, with TRBD1 matching 10 bases. Germline loops: CDR1 SGHAT, CDR2 FQDESV (reference sequence). The CDR3 extends over 17 amino acids. The junction had 13 bases not matched to a gene; V was cut back by 5 bases and J by 7 bases. The CDR3 coding sequence is TGTGCCAGCAGCGTTCCGGGACAGGGGTTATTGGGCGGGGAGCTGTTTTTT. Residues: CASSVPGQGLLGGELFF.

V and J are TRBV27 and TRBJ2-7; TRBD2 is a possible D gene (6 bases). V dropped 3 bases and J dropped 6 bases, with 12 bases sitting between them. This CDR3 is 13 amino acids long. Germline V lookup: CDR1 MNHEY, CDR2 SMNVEV (reference sequence). CDR3 sequence: CASSLQYGSEQYF. The CDR3 DNA sequence: TGTGCCAGCAGTTTGCAGTACGGGAGCGAGCAGTACTTC.